The rows below give T cell receptor beta chains drawn from one sample of a study of blood T cell repertoires in COVID-19. The table came from immunoSEQ multiplex PCR; TCRdb's copy has only in-frame clones and leaves some out. The sample consists of approximately 190,000 clones, 80% of them appearing once. The sequenced material came from peripheral blood. All receptors come from a man in his fifties or sixties with acute or convalescent COVID-19. The CDR3 runs from the conserved cysteine through the conserved F or W. The D gene is left open where the match is weak. Clone sizes are given selectively: once, few, many, or a class where the clone is expanded.

>TRBJ2-1|NA|TRBD2|TRBV9
TGTGCCAGCAGCGAGGGGACTAGCGGGGGTGAGCAGTTCTTC
CASSEGTSGGEQFF
>TRBJ1-2|NA|TRBD1|TRBV2
TGTGCCAGCAGTGAGGGGACAGGGAGCCCCTATGGCTACACCTTC
CASSEGTGSPYGYTF
>TRBJ2-7|once|TRBD2|TRBV3-1/TRBV3-2
TGTGCCAGCAGCCAGGACGTAGCGGGAGGGCTGTCCTACGAGCAGTACTTC
CASSQDVAGGLSYEQYF
>TRBJ2-3|NA|TRBD2|TRBV7-2
TGTGCCAGCAGCCGCCGACTAGCATCAGATACGCAGTATTTT
CASSRRLASDTQYF
>TRBJ2-1|once|TRBD2|TRBV30
TGTGCCTGGAGTGTTGCGAGCGGGATGGGCAATGAGCAGTTCTTC
CAWSVASGMGNEQFF
>TRBJ1-2|NA|NA|TRBV6-1
TGTGCCAGCAGTCCGGACAGCGAGGGCCTCTATGGCTACACCTTC
CASSPDSEGLYGYTF
>TRBJ2-1|NA|TRBD2|TRBV5-1
TGCGCCAGCAGCTTGGACAGCGGGGTGGACAATGAGCAGTTCTTC
CASSLDSGVDNEQFF
>TRBJ1-1|NA|NA|TRBV7-2
TGTGCCAGCAGCCCAGGAGGGGGGGCGTACACTGAAGCTTTCTTT
CASSPGGGAYTEAFF
>TRBJ1-6|NA|NA|TRBV11-2
TGTGCCAGCAGCTTAGAGGGGGGGAATTCACCCCTCCACTTT
CASSLEGGNSPLHF
>TRBJ1-1|NA|TRBD1|TRBV5-5
TGTGCCAGCAGCTTGAAGTTGACAGGGGCTCATCGACGCACTGAAGCTTTCTTT
CASSLKLTGAHRRTEAFF
>TRBJ1-5|NA|NA|TRBV12-3/TRBV12-4
TGTGCCAGCAGTTTAGTTGAGGCCGCGCAGCATTTT
CASSLVEAAQHF
>TRBJ2-3|NA|TRBD2|TRBV9
TGTGCCAGCAGCGTAGGTCTTAGCGGGGGGGACACAGATACGCAGTATTTT
CASSVGLSGGDTDTQYF
>TRBJ1-2|NA|NA|TRBV19
TGTGCCAGTAGCATAGACGGACTATCCTATGGCTACACCTTC
CASSIDGLSYGYTF
>TRBJ2-1|NA|NA|TRBV4-1
TGCGCCAGCAGCCAAGGACAACAGGTTAACAATGAGCAGTTCTTC
CASSQGQQVNNEQFF
>TRBJ2-3|NA|NA|TRBV2
TGTGCCAGTAGCCCCCCTATAGATACGCAGTATTTT
CASSPPIDTQYF
>TRBJ1-4|NA|NA|TRBV5-1
TGCGCCAGCAGCTCATGGACAGCTAGGAATGAAAAACTGTTTTTT
CASSSWTARNEKLFF
>TRBJ2-5|NA|TRBD1|TRBV5-1
TGCGCCAGCAGCTCCGGACAGGGGTGGGAGACCCAGTACTTC
CASSSGQGWETQYF
>TRBJ1-1|NA|NA|TRBV3-1/TRBV3-2
TGTGCCAGCAGCCCCATGAACACTGAAGCTTTCTTT
CASSPMNTEAFF
>TRBJ2-1|NA|NA|TRBV15
TGTGCCACCAGCAAGAGGGACGGAGGGAATGAGCAGTTCTTC
CATSKRDGGNEQFF
>TRBJ2-5|NA|NA|TRBV24-1
TGTGCCACCAGAGACTCTAACCAAGAGACCCAGTACTTC
CATRDSNQETQYF
>TRBJ1-2|NA|TRBD1|TRBV6-5
TGTGCCAGCAACCAACGAGGGGGCTTTGAGGGCTACACCTTC
CASNQRGGFEGYTF
>TRBJ1-1|few|NA|TRBV5-1
TGCGCCAGCAGCTTGGCAGACATGAACACTGAAGCTTTCTTT
CASSLADMNTEAFF
>TRBJ2-6|NA|NA|TRBV3-1/TRBV3-2
TGTGCCAGCAGCCAAAGTTGGGGGGAGGTCGGGGCCAACGTCCTGACTTTC
CASSQSWGEVGANVLTF
>TRBJ1-1|once|NA|TRBV30
TGTGCCTGGAGTTGGGACACCCTGAACACTGAAGCTTTCTTT
CAWSWDTLNTEAFF
>TRBJ1-5|NA|NA|TRBV12-3/TRBV12-4
TGTGCCAGCAGTTCTGGGAGGGCTCAGCCCCAGCATTTT
CASSSGRAQPQHF
>TRBJ2-7|NA|NA|TRBV6-1
TGTGCCAGCAGTGAAGCGCTTCAGCACGGAGAGTACTTC
CASSEALQHGEYF
>TRBJ1-1|few|NA|TRBV19
TGTGCCAGTAGGGCAGGGCGGTACACTGAAGCTTTCTTT
CASRAGRYTEAFF
>TRBJ1-3|NA|TRBD1|TRBV2
TGTGCCAGCAGCTACCCTGGGACAGGGAGGGGAAACACCATATATTTT
CASSYPGTGRGNTIYF
>TRBJ1-2|NA|TRBD1|TRBV10-3
TGTGCCATCAGTGGAGGACAGGGCCGGAACTATGGCTACACCTTC
CAISGGQGRNYGYTF
>TRBJ1-2|NA|TRBD1|TRBV6-5
TGTGCCAGCGGGTGGACAGGGGCTAACTATGGCTACACCTTC
CASGWTGANYGYTF
>TRBJ2-4|once|TRBD1|TRBV12-5
TGTGCTAGTGGTTTGGCCCCGGGACAGCTTTCTGCCAAAAACATTCAGTACTTC
CASGLAPGQLSAKNIQYF
>TRBJ1-5|NA|TRBD1|TRBV7-2
TGTGCCAGCAGCCCGGGACAGGGGCACAATCAGCCCCAGCATTTT
CASSPGQGHNQPQHF
>TRBJ1-5|NA|TRBD1|TRBV2
TGTGCCAGCAGCGGACAGGGGGCAAGTCAGCCCCAGCATTTT
CASSGQGASQPQHF
>TRBJ2-3|NA|TRBD1|TRBV10-3
TGTGCCATCAGTCGGCCGAATGGGACAGGGGGGAGCACAGATACGCAGTATTTT
CAISRPNGTGGSTDTQYF
>TRBJ2-5|NA|TRBD1|TRBV3-1/TRBV3-2
TGTGCCAGCAGCCCCCGGGACAGGGGAGCTGAGACCCAGTACTTC
CASSPRDRGAETQYF
>TRBJ2-5|NA|TRBD1|TRBV9
TGTGCCAGCAGCGTAGTTGGGACAGGGGCAGAGACCCAGTACTTC
CASSVVGTGAETQYF
>TRBJ2-3|NA|TRBD2|TRBV18
TGTGCCAGCTCAGCGGGACTAGCAGCCACAGATACGCAGTATTTT
CASSAGLAATDTQYF
>TRBJ2-2|NA|NA|TRBV2
TGTGCCAAAACCACAGGGAGTTCCGGGGAGCTGTTTTTT
CAKTTGSSGELFF
>TRBJ1-5|few|TRBD1|TRBV11-2
TGTGCCAGCAGCTTGGACAGGAGCCAGCCCCAGCATTTT
CASSLDRSQPQHF
>TRBJ2-3|once|TRBD2|TRBV13
TGTGCCAGCAGCTTTTATCCCTTCGGGACTAGCGGGACTGACGATACGCAGTATTTT
CASSFYPFGTSGTDDTQYF
>TRBJ2-7|NA|TRBD1|TRBV12-5
TGTGCTAGTGGTAAAATAAACAGGGGTTGGTCCTACGAGCAGTACTTC
CASGKINRGWSYEQYF
>TRBJ1-5|NA|NA|TRBV29-1
TGCAGCGTTGAAAACGGACTTGGTCAGCCCCAGCATTTT
CSVENGLGQPQHF
>TRBJ2-1|NA|TRBD1|TRBV15
TGTGCCACCAGCAGAGTCGCCGGGACAGCAAACTACAATGAGCAGTTCTTC
CATSRVAGTANYNEQFF
>TRBJ1-5|NA|TRBD1|TRBV23-1
TGCGCCAGCAGTCAAGGGGCCGGGACAGGGGTGAAGGCGAGCAATCAGCCCCAGCATTTT
CASSQGAGTGVKASNQPQHF
>TRBJ2-5|few|TRBD1|TRBV27
TGTGCCAGCAGCAACAGGGGGCCTGGGGAGACCCAGTACTTC
CASSNRGPGETQYF
>TRBJ1-6|NA|NA|TRBV10-3
TGTGCCATCACCCCAGGGGACTATAATTCACCCCTCCACTTT
CAITPGDYNSPLHF
>TRBJ2-7|few|NA|TRBV5-4
TGTGCCAGCAGCTCACAGGGACGTCCAGGCGAGCAGTACTTC
CASSSQGRPGEQYF
>TRBJ2-3|NA|NA|TRBV7-8
TGTGCCAGCAGCTTTGAGGGTCCGTCTGCGGCTAGCACAGATACGCAGTATTTT
CASSFEGPSAASTDTQYF
>TRBJ1-5|NA|NA|TRBV6-5
TGTGCCAGGGTGTCAGGTGCAACACAGCCCCAGCATTTT
CARVSGATQPQHF
>TRBJ1-2|NA|TRBD1|TRBV10-3
TGTGCCATCAGTGGAAAGAGGGGGCCGGATGCTGGCTACACCTTC
CAISGKRGPDAGYTF
>TRBJ1-2|NA|TRBD1|TRBV7-8
TGTGCCAGCAGCTCCCGGGACAGGGGTCCCTATGGCTACACCTTC
CASSSRDRGPYGYTF
>TRBJ2-7|NA|NA|TRBV28
TGTGCCAGCAGTACCGGGACAAGTACTTACGAGCAGTACTTC
CASSTGTSTYEQYF
>TRBJ2-7|NA|NA|TRBV6-5
TGTGCCAGCACCGCCGACAACTACGAGCAGTACTTC
CASTADNYEQYF
>TRBJ2-7|once|TRBD1|TRBV11-2
TGTGCCAGCAGCTTAGTCTCGGACAGGACCTACGAGCAGTACTTC
CASSLVSDRTYEQYF
>TRBJ2-5|NA|NA|TRBV11-1
TGTGCCAGCAGCTTAGGACGGGGTAGCGAGACCCAGTACTTC
CASSLGRGSETQYF
>TRBJ1-5|NA|TRBD1|TRBV27
TGTGCCAGCAGCAAACAGGGGGCGAGTCAGCCCCAGCATTTT
CASSKQGASQPQHF
>TRBJ2-1|NA|NA|TRBV10-3
TGTGCCATCAGTGATGGAGTCGACCAGCAGTTCTTC
CAISDGVDQQFF
>TRBJ2-3|NA|TRBD2|TRBV10-3
TGTGCCATCAGACTAGCGGGAGGGCCCGTTCCAGATACGCAGTATTTT
CAIRLAGGPVPDTQYF
>TRBJ1-1|NA|TRBD1|TRBV19
TGTGCCAGTAGACCGACAGGGGGCGGGAAAATCACTGAAGCTTTCTTT
CASRPTGGGKITEAFF